The 16 T cell receptor beta chains below come from one sample, sequenced in a study of blood T cell repertoires in COVID-19. Only in-frame clones appear in the TCRdb table, and some are missing; sequencing was by immunoSEQ multiplex PCR. Counted here are approximately 150,000 clones, under 90% occurring once; the ten biggest clones make up 3.5%. Sequencing input: peripheral blood. The receptors derive from a man aged 65-85 years who had recovered from COVID-19.

The rearrangement uses TRBV7-9 and TRBJ2-1; weak D call: TRBD2 (5 bases). The V gene lost 6 bases and the J gene lost 0 bases, with 12 bases spanning the gap. Germline-derived CDR1 and CDR2 are SEHNR and FQNEAQ (reference sequence). This CDR3 region has 15 residues. The CDR3 nucleotides read TGTGCCAGCAGTTCTATGGGGAGCTCCTACAATGAGCAGTTCTTC. Protein: CASSSMGSSYNEQFF.

The chain joins TRBV3-1 (or the pseudogene TRBV3-2) to TRBJ2-3; 8 positions match TRBD1. The CDR3 totals 15 residues. Germline loops: CDR1 LGHDT, CDR2 YNNKEL (reference sequence). V lost 0 bases to trimming and J lost 3 bases; unmatched junction nucleotides: 2. The CDR3 coding sequence is TGTGCCAGCAGCCAAGATAGGACAGGGACAGATACGCAGTATTTT. It codes for CASSQDRTGTDTQYF.

This rearrangement joins TRBV11-3 to TRBJ2-5; 8 positions match TRBD1. Germline lookup yields CDR1 SGHNT and CDR2 YENEEA. CDR3 length: 14 residues. V was pared by 5 bases and J by 5 bases, with 7 bases of the junction left unmatched. CDR3 DNA sequence: TGTGCCAGCAGCCGCGGACAGGGTTCGGAGACCCAGTACTTC. This encodes CASSRGQGSETQYF.

For the CDR3, the DNA is TGTGCCAGCAGTGACTCGCTAGTACGTACGCAGTATTTT. It translates to CASSDSLVRTQYF. V and J are TRBV2 and TRBJ2-3; unclear D gene. The V end lost 3 bases, the J end lost 8 bases, and 12 bases lay between the germline ends. Germline-derived CDR1 and CDR2 are SNHLY and FYNNEI. The CDR3 is 13 amino acids.

The chain links TRBV9 to TRBJ2-3, with 12 nucleotides matching TRBD2. The CDR3 runs 16 residues. Germline V gene sequence: CDR1 SGDLS, CDR2 YYNGEE. The V and J ends lost 0 bases and 6 bases, in that order; junction bases with no gene match: 5. This CDR3 is CASSVAGLAGRDTQYF. The CDR3 DNA is TGTGCCAGCAGCGTAGCGGGACTAGCGGGCCGGGATACGCAGTATTTT.

The CDR3 DNA sequence: TGTGCCAGCAGTCCCGGGACAGGGGGCCTAGAGACCCAGTACTTC. It codes for CASSPGTGGLETQYF. V usage is TRBV6-6 and J usage is TRBJ2-5; the match to TRBD1 covers 12 bases. The CDR3 sequence is 15 residues long. The germline CDR1 and CDR2 sequences are MNHNY and SVGAGI (reference sequence). The J segment lost 4 bases and the V segment lost 5 bases, leaving 5 bases of the junction unmatched.

The chain couples TRBV7-9 to TRBJ2-1; 7 nucleotides align to TRBD2. The junction had 7 bases not matched to a gene; V was cut back by 0 bases and J by 2 bases. The CDR3 runs 17 residues. Germline CDR1 reads SEHNR; CDR2 reads FQNEAQ (reference sequence). The CDR3 loop reads CASSLALASGPYNEQFF. As DNA, the CDR3 is TGTGCCAGCAGCTTAGCGCTGGCTAGCGGACCCTACAATGAGCAGTTCTTC.

This clone has just a few counts. The chain links TRBV3-1 (or the pseudogene TRBV3-2) to TRBJ2-7; 15 bases match TRBD2. The J segment lost 5 bases and the V segment lost 4 bases, leaving 6 bases of the junction unmatched. CDR1 is LGHDT and CDR2 is YNNKEL in the germline V gene (reference sequence). The CDR3 totals 16 residues. The CDR3 loop is CASSPGTSGRTNEQYF. The CDR3 DNA reads as TGTGCCAGCAGCCCCGGGACTAGCGGGAGGACTAACGAGCAGTACTTC.

The gene calls are TRBV21-1 and TRBJ2-7; TRBD2 was called by the table and not checked on the DNA. TRBV21-1 corresponds to a pseudogene. This CDR3 has 15 residues. CDR3 loop: CASSSRASGSCEQYF. CDR3 bases: TGTGCCAGCAGCTCTAGGGCTAGCGGGAGTTGCGAGCAGTACTTC.

CDR3 residues: CSVTPPLKETQYF. CDR3 bases: TGCAGCGTAACACCGCCGCTGAAAGAGACCCAGTACTTC. The rearrangement uses TRBV29-1 and TRBJ2-5, with D unclear. Germline V CDR1 and CDR2: SQVTM, ANQGSEA. This CDR3 comprises 13 residues. V was cut by 6 bases and J by 3 bases, with 14 bases left in between.

This sequence joins TRBV18 and TRBJ2-3, with TRBD2 identical over 7 bases. J lost 1 base, V lost 4 bases, and 14 bases had no gene match. This CDR3 is built from 18 residues. Per germline, CDR1 KGHSH and CDR2 LQKENI. The CDR3 loop is CASSLYSPQRDRTDTQYF. In DNA, the CDR3 is TGTGCCAGCTCACTCTACTCCCCCCAGCGGGACCGCACAGATACGCAGTATTTT.

CDR3 region: CASSQSAGAYNEQFF. Written as DNA, the CDR3 is TGTGCCAGTAGTCAGTCAGCGGGAGCGTACAATGAGCAGTTCTTC. The chain combines TRBV19 with TRBJ2-1; 8 bases line up with TRBD2. V was pared by 5 bases and J by 4 bases, with 7 bases of the junction left unmatched. This CDR3 region has 15 residues. Germline values: CDR1 LNHDA, CDR2 SQIVND (reference sequence).

The chain uses TRBV10-3 and TRBJ1-4, with 9 bases identical to TRBD1. The CDR3 has 16 amino acids. Looked up from germline, CDR1 is ENHRY and CDR2 is SYGVKD. The V gene end was trimmed by 4 bases and the J gene end by 3 bases; junction bases not matched to a gene: 6. DNA of the CDR3: TGTGCCATCAGTGGGGACAGGGCGTATCCTAATGAAAAACTGTTTTTT. It codes for CAISGDRAYPNEKLFF.

The V call is TRBV19, the J call TRBJ2-1, with 8 bases that match TRBD1. This CDR3 has 14 residues. Germline trimming cut 8 bases from V and 7 bases from J; bases unmatched to any gene: 10. Germline loops: CDR1 LNHDA, CDR2 SQIVND (reference sequence). The CDR3 sequence is CASRDRSVSNEQFF. The CDR3 nucleotides are TGTGCCAGTCGGGACAGGTCCGTTTCAAATGAGCAGTTCTTC.

The chain joins TRBV7-3 to TRBJ2-3, with a weak D call TRBD2 (5 bases). This CDR3 is built from 14 residues. Germline-derived CDR1 and CDR2 are SGHTA and FQGTGA. V shed 2 bases and J shed 4 bases, with 10 bases lying between them. CDR3 sequence reads: CASSLLGSADTQYF. CDR3 nucleotides: TGTGCCAGCAGCTTACTGGGTAGCGCAGATACGCAGTATTTT.

This rearrangement joins TRBV12-5 to TRBJ1-1; D remains ambiguous. Germline lookup yields CDR1 LGHNT and CDR2 FRNRAP. The CDR3 is made up of 13 amino acids. Between the trimmed V and J ends, which lost 3 bases and 3 bases, there was a span of 8 bases. The DNA for the CDR3 is TGTGCTAGTGGTTTACGGGAGGACACTGAAGCTTTCTTT. Amino acids: CASGLREDTEAFF.